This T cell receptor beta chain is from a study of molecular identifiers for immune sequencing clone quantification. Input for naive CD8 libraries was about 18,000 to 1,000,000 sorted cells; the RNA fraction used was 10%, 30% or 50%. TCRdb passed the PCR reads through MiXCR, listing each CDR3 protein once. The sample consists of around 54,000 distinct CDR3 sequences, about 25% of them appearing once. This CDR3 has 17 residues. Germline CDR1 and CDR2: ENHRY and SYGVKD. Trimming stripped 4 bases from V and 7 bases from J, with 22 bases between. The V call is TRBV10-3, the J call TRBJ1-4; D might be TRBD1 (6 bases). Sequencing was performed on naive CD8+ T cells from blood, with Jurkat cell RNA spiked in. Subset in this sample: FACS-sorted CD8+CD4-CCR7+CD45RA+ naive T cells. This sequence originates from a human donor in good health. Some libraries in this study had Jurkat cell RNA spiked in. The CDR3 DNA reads TGTGCCATCAGTGCCCCGGTCCTGGGGGCCGAAGGTGAAAAACTGTTTTTT. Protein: CAISAPVLGAEGEKLFF.